The subject of this entry is one T cell receptor (beta chain). Deletions cut 4 bases from V and 5 bases from J, with 9 bases between. Germline assignment: CDR1 SGHTA and CDR2 FQGNSA. The CDR3 has 12 amino acids. This record comes from a study of blood T cell repertoires in COVID-19. Study as a whole: Italy, Spain and the United States were the sources of the convalescent and acute COVID-19 samples.

Repertoires were generated with immunoSEQ multiplex PCR, while TCRdb's copy carries only in-frame clones and drops some. The table lists about 280,000 clones, around 91% of them singletons. The chain links TRBV7-2 to TRBJ2-7; unclear D gene. Sequencing was done on a sample of PBMCs or T cells enriched from blood (not recorded which). The origin of this receptor is a young woman with acute COVID-19. The CDR3 nucleotides read TGTGCCAGCAGCTCCTATACAGACGAGCAGTACTTC. Amino acid sequence: CASSSYTDEQYF.